The rows below give T cell receptor beta chains drawn from one sample of a study of blood T cell repertoires in COVID-19. Clones were read by immunoSEQ multiplex PCR, and TCRdb kept only the in-frame ones, dropping some. The sample lists around 71,000 clones; about 80% were seen once. The sequenced sample consisted of peripheral blood. These receptors were collected from a man between 65 and 85 years old with acute or convalescent COVID-19. The CDR3 runs from the conserved cysteine through the conserved F or W. D genes are given only for firm matches. Some rows mark clone size as missing; the rest say once, few, many or name a class of expanded clone.

CDR3 length,D gene,V gene,J gene,clone size,CDR3 protein,CDR3 DNA
15,.,TRBV28,TRBJ1-2,few,CASFLTGVVNYGYTF,TGTGCCAGCTTTCTTACGGGGGTGGTTAACTATGGCTACACCTTC
15,TRBD2,TRBV24-1,TRBJ2-5,.,CATSDSGEEAETQYF,TGTGCCACCAGTGATAGCGGGGAAGAAGCTGAGACCCAGTACTTC
15,.,TRBV5-1,TRBJ2-1,.,CASRNPPPGDNEQFF,TGCGCCAGCAGAAACCCCCCCCCGGGGGACAATGAGCAGTTCTTC
18,TRBD2,TRBV10-3,TRBJ2-7,.,CAISTGTSGGGGTYEQYF,TGTGCCATCAGTACCGGGACTAGCGGGGGAGGAGGCACCTACGAGCAGTACTTC
12,.,TRBV30,TRBJ1-6,.,CAWRTDNSPLHF,TGTGCCTGGAGGACAGATAATTCACCCCTCCACTTT
11,.,TRBV28,TRBJ1-1,.,CASSFDRSAFF,TGTGCCAGCAGCTTCGACAGGTCGGCTTTCTTT
16,TRBD2,TRBV7-9,TRBJ2-6,.,CASTGEGKAGANVLTF,TGTGCCAGCACGGGGGAGGGAAAAGCTGGGGCCAACGTCCTGACTTTC
16,TRBD2,TRBV19,TRBJ2-1,.,CASFREAGGPWGEQFF,TGTGCCAGTTTCCGGGAAGCGGGAGGGCCCTGGGGTGAGCAGTTCTTC
15,TRBD2,TRBV9,TRBJ2-1,once,CASSAASGRIVEQFF,TGTGCCAGCAGCGCCGCTAGCGGGAGGATAGTTGAGCAGTTCTTC
15,TRBD2,TRBV27,TRBJ2-7,.,CASSLFTSGNYEQYF,TGTGCCAGCAGTTTATTCACTAGCGGAAACTACGAGCAGTACTTC
14,TRBD1,TRBV5-6,TRBJ1-2,once,CASSFPGQGNGYTF,TGTGCCAGCAGCTTCCCCGGACAGGGTAATGGCTACACCTTC
13,.,TRBV24-1,TRBJ2-5,.,CATSTTGKETQYF,TGTGCCACCAGTACTACGGGAAAAGAGACCCAGTACTTC
15,.,TRBV15,TRBJ1-2,.,CATSRGADSFYGYTF,TGTGCCACCAGCAGAGGAGCGGACAGCTTCTATGGCTACACCTTC
15,.,TRBV28,TRBJ1-5,.,CASRAPGRGSQPQHF,TGTGCCAGCAGGGCCCCTGGCAGGGGATCTCAGCCCCAGCATTTT
12,.,TRBV12-3/TRBV12-4,TRBJ2-7,.,CASSLGGWEQYF,TGTGCCAGCAGTTTAGGAGGGTGGGAGCAGTACTTC
13,TRBD2,TRBV6-5,TRBJ2-1,.,CASRVAGYNEQFF,TGTGCCAGCAGAGTAGCGGGTTACAATGAGCAGTTCTTC
15,.,TRBV5-1,TRBJ2-3,.,CASSSQQGGADTQYF,TGCGCCAGCAGCTCCCAACAGGGGGGGGCAGATACGCAGTATTTT
14,TRBD1,TRBV11-3,TRBJ2-2,.,CASTGTGRDGELFF,TGTGCCAGCACCGGGACAGGGCGGGACGGGGAGCTGTTTTTT
15,TRBD1,TRBV6-5,TRBJ1-5,.,CASRETGSGNQPQHF,TGTGCCAGCAGGGAGACAGGGTCCGGCAATCAGCCCCAGCATTTT
15,.,TRBV18,TRBJ2-3,.,CASRGFSGNTDTQYF,TGTGCCAGCCGGGGCTTTAGCGGAAACACAGATACGCAGTATTTT
18,TRBD2,TRBV4-3,TRBJ2-3,.,CASSQAWTSGRGLDTQYF,TGCGCCAGCAGCCAAGCCTGGACTAGCGGGAGAGGTTTAGATACGCAGTATTTT
14,.,TRBV10-2,TRBJ1-5,.,CASREGFEDQPQHF,TGCGCCAGCAGGGAGGGGTTTGAGGATCAGCCCCAGCATTTT
15,.,TRBV6-1,TRBJ1-5,.,CASSEALREGQPQHF,TGTGCCAGCAGTGAAGCGCTAAGGGAGGGTCAGCCCCAGCATTTT
13,.,TRBV30,TRBJ2-7,.,CAWSILQGYEQYF,TGTGCCTGGAGCATACTACAGGGCTACGAGCAGTACTTC
14,.,TRBV19,TRBJ2-5,.,CASSIGQGGETQYF,TGTGCCAGTAGTATAGGGCAGGGTGGCGAGACCCAGTACTTC
15,.,TRBV5-4,TRBJ2-7,.,CASSSPGSQTYEQYF,TGTGCCAGCAGTTCGCCGGGATCTCAGACCTACGAGCAGTACTTC
14,.,TRBV3-1/TRBV3-2,TRBJ1-2,.,CASSQFDRNYGYTF,TGTGCCAGCAGCCAATTTGACAGGAACTATGGCTACACCTTC
13,.,TRBV12-3/TRBV12-4,TRBJ2-5,.,CASSLAGRETQYF,TGTGCCAGCAGTTTAGCAGGGAGGGAGACCCAGTACTTC
16,TRBD1,TRBV4-1,TRBJ1-2,once,CASSRLGQGIRYGYTF,TGCGCCAGCAGCCGTCTCGGACAGGGGATCCGCTATGGCTACACCTTC
15,TRBD1,TRBV7-6,TRBJ1-1,.,CASSPGQGWNTEAFF,TGTGCCAGCAGCCCTGGACAGGGTTGGAACACTGAAGCTTTCTTT
14,.,TRBV2,TRBJ1-1,.,CASREKTGNTEAFF,TGTGCCAGCAGAGAAAAGACGGGTAACACTGAAGCTTTCTTT
18,TRBD1,TRBV29-1,TRBJ1-5,.,CSVEVGTGGTRGNQPQHF,TGCAGCGTGGAGGTCGGGACAGGGGGAACGAGGGGCAATCAGCCCCAGCATTTT
13,.,TRBV11-2,TRBJ2-1,.,CASSLEFGGEQFF,TGTGCCAGCAGCTTAGAATTCGGCGGTGAGCAGTTCTTC
17,TRBD2,TRBV10-3,TRBJ2-1,.,CAIRERLAGASYNEQFF,TGTGCCATCAGAGAAAGACTAGCGGGGGCCTCCTACAATGAGCAGTTCTTC
17,TRBD2,TRBV3-1/TRBV3-2,TRBJ2-1,.,CASSQVRLAGANNEQFF,TGTGCCAGCAGCCAAGTCAGACTAGCGGGAGCTAACAATGAGCAGTTCTTC
17,TRBD1,TRBV5-4,TRBJ1-3,.,CASSGDRERFSGNTIYF,TGTGCCAGCAGCGGGGACAGGGAAAGATTCTCTGGAAACACCATATATTTT
14,TRBD1,TRBV28,TRBJ1-4,.,CASSLRQGFEKLFF,TGTGCCAGCAGTCTCAGACAGGGATTCGAAAAACTGTTTTTT
13,.,TRBV6-5,TRBJ1-2,.,CASGRRPQDGYTF,TGTGCCAGCGGCCGGAGGCCCCAAGATGGCTACACCTTC
16,TRBD1,TRBV7-6,TRBJ2-2,.,CASSLTGTPNTGELFF,TGTGCCAGCAGCCTGACAGGGACCCCGAACACCGGGGAGCTGTTTTTT
17,TRBD1,TRBV14,TRBJ1-2,medium-sized,CASSQDSWDRGNYGYTF,TGTGCCAGCAGCCAAGATTCCTGGGACAGGGGGAACTATGGCTACACCTTC
16,.,TRBV7-2,TRBJ1-5,.,CASSQTDYFSNQPQHF,TGTGCCAGCAGCCAGACGGACTATTTTAGCAATCAGCCCCAGCATTTT
15,.,TRBV10-3,TRBJ1-5,.,CAISPVQNSNQPQHF,TGTGCCATCAGCCCCGTACAGAATAGCAATCAGCCCCAGCATTTT
15,.,TRBV2,TRBJ1-5,.,CASSELGAGNQPQHF,TGTGCCAGCAGTGAATTGGGGGCTGGCAATCAGCCCCAGCATTTT
18,TRBD2,TRBV4-3,TRBJ2-3,.,CASSQDFPSLAGTDTQYF,TGCGCCAGCAGCCAAGATTTCCCCTCCCTAGCGGGCACAGATACGCAGTATTTT
14,.,TRBV7-8,TRBJ1-1,.,CASSLGTVATEAFF,TGTGCCAGCAGCTTAGGGACAGTCGCCACTGAAGCTTTCTTT
17,TRBD2,TRBV6-1,TRBJ2-2,.,CASSELPGTSATGELFF,TGTGCCAGCAGTGAGTTACCCGGGACTAGCGCCACCGGGGAGCTGTTTTTT
16,.,TRBV27,TRBJ2-7,.,CASSLRTTGISGEQYF,TGTGCCAGCAGTTTAAGGACCACAGGGATATCGGGCGAGCAGTACTTC
14,.,TRBV19,TRBJ1-1,.,CASNPTGMNTEAFF,TGTGCCAGTAACCCCACAGGGATGAACACTGAAGCTTTCTTT
14,.,TRBV5-1,TRBJ2-5,.,CASSLPRGGETQYF,TGCGCCAGCAGCTTGCCCAGGGGTGGAGAGACCCAGTACTTC
14,.,TRBV2,TRBJ2-7,.,CASGRPGGTYEQYF,TGTGCCAGCGGGCGACCGGGCGGGACCTACGAGCAGTACTTC
13,.,TRBV7-9,TRBJ1-3,.,CASSRGSGNTIYF,TGTGCCAGCAGCAGAGGGTCTGGAAACACCATATATTTT
12,.,TRBV3-1/TRBV3-2,TRBJ2-2,.,CASSQPGGELFF,TGTGCCAGCAGCCAACCGGGCGGGGAGCTGTTTTTT
15,.,TRBV6-5,TRBJ2-7,.,CASSYSGTSRDEQYF,TGTGCCAGCAGTTACTCCGGGACATCGAGAGACGAGCAGTACTTC
12,.,TRBV24-1,TRBJ1-5,.,CATSDSNQPQHF,TGTGCCACCAGTGATTCTAATCAGCCCCAGCATTTT
16,TRBD2,TRBV4-3,TRBJ2-1,.,CASSQEGLVAYNEQFF,TGCGCCAGCAGCCAAGAGGGACTAGTCGCCTACAATGAGCAGTTCTTC
12,.,TRBV5-6,TRBJ2-7,.,CASSLTLYEQYF,TGTGCCAGCAGCCTCACTCTCTACGAGCAGTACTTC
14,.,TRBV18,TRBJ2-7,.,CASSPPTAIYEQYF,TGTGCCAGCTCACCACCGACAGCTATCTACGAGCAGTACTTC
15,.,TRBV4-1,TRBJ1-2,few,CASSQDLRSPYGYTF,TGCGCCAGCAGCCAAGACTTACGGAGCCCCTATGGCTACACCTTC
15,TRBD1,TRBV6-5,TRBJ2-7,.,CASTLRTGERGEQYF,TGTGCCAGCACTCTTCGGACAGGCGAACGAGGGGAGCAGTACTTC